The next 20 T cell receptor beta chains were all read from a single sample in a study of T cells in women clearing cervical HPV infection. Only in-frame clones appear in the TCRdb table, and some are missing; sequencing was by immunoSEQ multiplex PCR. Recorded for this sample: tens of thousands of clones. Source material: blood buffy coat. Receptors were obtained from a woman between 18 and 69 years old with a cervical HPV16 infection that either progressed to CIN3+ or cleared (not recorded which).

Regarding this clone: The CDR3 is cut off 3 residues early in the read; its end comes from the germline J gene. The V and J genes are TRBV20-1 and TRBJ1-4, with no clear D. The germline V gene has CDR1 DFQATT and CDR2 SNEGSKA (reference sequence). Deletions cut 0 bases from V and 4 bases from J, with 9 bases between. CDR3 length: 14 residues. The CDR3 spells CSARDPPDNEKLFF. CDR3 bases read: TGCAGTGCTAGAGACCCTCCAGATAATGAAAAA.

In the case of this clone: The CDR3 end falls 3 residues outside the read, so it is completed with the germline J gene. V and J are TRBV24-1 and TRBJ2-6; 7 bases map to TRBD1. The CDR3 runs 18 residues. Trimming took 2 bases from V and 2 from J; bases not matched to a gene: 8. The germline gives CDR1 KGHDR, CDR2 SFDVKD. This CDR3 is CATSDSPGGSTGANVLTF. The sequenced part of the CDR3 DNA is TGTGCCACCAGTGATTCCCCAGGGGGATCGACTGGGGCCAACGTC.

Turning to this clone: Read data end 3 residues before the CDR3 end; the end is taken from the germline J gene. This chain joins TRBV6-1 and TRBJ2-1; D may be TRBD2 (5 bases). V was shortened by 4 bases and J by 4 bases, with 5 bases between the two germline ends. Looked up from germline, CDR1 is MNHNS and CDR2 is SASEGT. The CDR3 runs 12 residues. CDR3 bases read: TGTGCCAGCAGTGCGGGGTACAATGAG. Its protein product is CASSAGYNE. The entire CDR3 protein is CASSAGYNEQFF.

The covered CDR3 bases are TGCGCCAGCAGCTTGGAGGCGATGACTAGCAGGAATGAG. Translating gives CASSLEAMTSRNE. The full CDR3 sequence reads CASSLEAMTSRNEQFF. The rearrangement joins TRBV5-1 to TRBJ2-1; 7 nucleotides align to TRBD2. The DNA ends 3 residues before the CDR3 does, and the rest of the CDR3 is filled in from the germline J gene. Per germline, CDR1 SGHRS and CDR2 YFSETQ. Unmatched junction bases numbered 10, after V lost 0 bases and J lost 7 bases. The CDR3 covers 16 residues.

CDR3 sequence: CASSKGVNTEAFF. Partial CDR3 DNA: TGTGCCAGCAGCAAAGGGGTGAACACTGAA. The chain has TRBV11-1 and TRBJ1-1; maybe TRBD1 (5 bases). The CDR3 end lies 3 residues beyond the end of the read and is filled in from the germline J gene. Germline CDR1 SGHAT, CDR2 FQDESV (reference sequence). Trimming stripped 5 bases from V and 0 bases from J, with 7 bases between. The CDR3 has 13 amino acids.

Comments on this clone: The CDR3 end falls 3 residues outside the read, so it is completed with the germline J gene. The gene calls are TRBV7-3 and TRBJ2-1; no clear D. Germline CDR1 and CDR2: SGHTA and FQGTGA. Trimming left V 5 bases short and J 4 bases short, with 9 bases between. The CDR3 is made up of 13 amino acids. This CDR3 reads CASSQDSYNEQFF. The covered CDR3 bases are TGTGCCAGCAGCCAAGACTCGTACAATGAG.

Points on this clone: The sequence runs out 3 residues before the end of the CDR3; the remainder is reconstructed from the germline J gene. The chain carries TRBV7-2 and TRBJ1-5; D gene unclear. This CDR3 is 15 amino acids long. The germline V gene has CDR1 SGHTA and CDR2 FQGNSA. V was pared by 1 base and J by 1 base, with 8 bases between. The CDR3 here is CASSLVSGSNQPQHF. The sequenced CDR3 bases are TGTGCCAGCAGCTTAGTAAGCGGGAGCAATCAGCCC.

Regarding this clone: The read is 3 residues too short to cover the CDR3 end, so that end is filled in from the germline J gene. The chain employs TRBV28 and TRBJ2-7, with 9 bases matching TRBD2. Germline V CDR1 and CDR2: MDHEN, SYDVKM. Trimming took 5 bases from V and 2 from J; bases not matched to a gene: 4. CDR3 length: 14 amino acids. CDR3 amino acids: CASSRSGGTYEQYF. Partial CDR3 DNA: TGTGCCAGCAGTCGTAGCGGGGGAACCTACGAG.

For this clone: The CDR3 end lies 3 residues beyond the end of the read and is filled in from the germline J gene. This sequence joins TRBV5-4 and TRBJ1-4; D might be TRBD1 (5 bases). V dropped 2 bases and J dropped 5 bases, with 13 bases sitting between them. Germline CDR1 is SGHNT and CDR2 is YYREEE (reference sequence). The CDR3 contains 15 residues. CDR3 bases read: TGTGCCAGCAGCTTTGGAAGGGGCGGCAATGAAAAA. It encodes CASSFGRGGNEK. The full CDR3 is CASSFGRGGNEKLFF.

A remark on this clone: With the read ending 3 residues before the CDR3 end, the germline J gene is used to fill in that end. The chain employs TRBV5-4 and TRBJ1-3; 9 bases line up with TRBD1. Looked up from germline, CDR1 is SGHNT and CDR2 is YYREEE (reference sequence). V dropped 1 base and J dropped 3; count of bases not matched to a gene: 5. This CDR3 has 16 residues. The CDR3 reads CASSLSGQGFGNTIYF. Partial CDR3 DNA: TGTGCCAGCAGCTTGTCGGGACAGGGTTTTGGAAACACC.

Concerning this clone itself: The CDR3 end falls 3 residues outside the read, so it is completed with the germline J gene. V is TRBV19 and J is TRBJ1-2; tentative D call: TRBD1 (5 bases). Germline V gene lookup returns CDR1 LNHDA and CDR2 SQIVND (reference sequence). The CDR3 covers 14 residues. This chain's CDR3 is CASKLQGVFGGYTF. The covered CDR3 bases are TGTGCCAGTAAGTTGCAAGGGGTTTTTGGCGGC.

In the case of this clone: The sequenced fragment ends 3 residues before the CDR3 boundary, so the rest is inferred from the germline J gene. The rearrangement uses TRBV5-1 and TRBJ2-1; 10 nucleotides agree with TRBD1. The CDR3 has 14 residues. CDR1 is SGHRS, CDR2 YFSETQ, per germline. V lost 5 bases and J lost 6; bases outside the gene matches: 5. CDR3 bases read: TGCGCCAGCAGTCCGGACAGGGGGGGCAATGAG. Translating it yields CASSPDRGGNE. The CDR3 reads in full as CASSPDRGGNEQFF.

Details on this clone: The CDR3 extends 3 residues past the end of the read, so its final part is completed from the germline J gene. V is TRBV4-2 and J is TRBJ2-7; D might be TRBD2 (6 bases). The CDR3 has 16 residues. CDR1 and CDR2 (germline): LGHNA, YNFKEQ. V lost 1 base to trimming and J lost 1 base, with 14 bases between them. The CDR3 spells CASSQAPGLQSYEQYF. The sequenced CDR3 bases are TGTGCCAGCAGCCAAGCACCGGGACTTCAATCCTACGAG.

Comment on this clone: Read coverage stops 3 residues before the CDR3 terminus; the germline J gene supplies the remainder. This chain connects TRBV11-3 to TRBJ2-7; D perhaps matches TRBD1 (6 bases). Deletions cut 3 bases from V and 4 bases from J, with 13 bases between. CDR1 and CDR2 from the germline V gene are SGHNT and YENEEA. The CDR3 runs 14 residues. The CDR3 bases that were read are TGTGCCAGCAGCTTTCATGATCAGGGGTACGAG. Translating it yields CASSFHDQGYE. Given in full, the CDR3 is CASSFHDQGYEQYF.

For this clone: Read data end 3 residues before the CDR3 end; the end is taken from the germline J gene. The chain combines TRBV20-1 with TRBJ1-1; TRBD1 matches 7 bases. The CDR3 is 15 residues long. The germline V gene encodes CDR1 DFQATT and CDR2 SNEGSKA (reference sequence). V dropped 3 bases and J dropped 2; count of bases not matched to a gene: 9. CDR3 DNA, as far as it was read: TGCAGTGCTAGGTATAAGGGACAGTTTAACACTGAA. It is translated as CSARYKGQFNTE. The full CDR3 is CSARYKGQFNTEAFF.

The CDR3 spells CASRGTGGQPQHF. CDR3 bases read: TGTGCCAGTAGGGGGACAGGGGGTCAGCCC. The rearrangement links TRBV19 to TRBJ1-5; 11 positions agree with TRBD1. Read data end 3 residues before the CDR3 end; the end is taken from the germline J gene. This CDR3 spans 13 amino acids. V dropped 6 bases and J dropped 6; count of bases not matched to a gene: 1. Per germline, CDR1 LNHDA and CDR2 SQIVND (reference sequence). The variable domain in full, completed from reference TRBV19 and TRBJ1-5, reads DGGITQSPKYLFRKEGQNVTLSCEQNLNHDAMYWYRQDPGQGLRLIYYSQIVNDFQKGDIAEGYSVSREKKESFPLTVTSAQKNPTAFYLCASRGTGGQPQHFGDGTRLSIL.

In regard to this clone: The CDR3 end falls 3 residues outside the read, so it is completed with the germline J gene. This chain links TRBV19 with TRBJ2-3, with 10 nucleotides matching TRBD2. Germline V gene data show CDR1 as LNHDA and CDR2 as SQIVND (reference sequence). This CDR3 region has 17 residues. The CDR3 here is CASSKASGRARQETQYF. The DNA read from the CDR3 is TGTGCCAGTAGTAAGGCTAGCGGGAGAGCTCGCCAAGAGACG. The whole variable domain, filled in from reference TRBV19 and TRBJ2-3, reads DGGITQSPKYLFRKEGQNVTLSCEQNLNHDAMYWYRQDPGQGLRLIYYSQIVNDFQKGDIAEGYSVSREKKESFPLTVTSAQKNPTAFYLCASSKASGRARQETQYFGPGTRLTVL.

With respect to this clone: The observed sequence ends 3 residues before the CDR3 terminus, with the missing tail filled in from the germline J gene. The chain couples TRBV7-9 to TRBJ1-1; a weak D match, TRBD1 (5 bases). Trimming took off 10 bases at V and 1 base at J, with 10 bases between the two ends. CDR1 is SEHNR and CDR2 is FQNEAQ in the germline V gene (reference sequence). CDR3 length: 12 amino acids. The CDR3 DNA, read in part, is TGTGCCACGGGCACAGGGAACACTGAA. This encodes CATGTGNTE. The whole CDR3 sequence reads CATGTGNTEAFF.

As to this clone: The sequence runs out 3 residues before the end of the CDR3; the remainder is reconstructed from the germline J gene. The V gene is TRBV6-2 or TRBV6-3, the J gene TRBJ2-5; possible D gene TRBD2, 6 bases. Trimming cost V 5 bases and J 3 bases, with 10 bases left between them. The CDR3 extends over 13 amino acids. CDR1 is MNHEY and CDR2 is SVGEGT in the germline V gene. The CDR3 here is CASSRDFKETQYF. Incomplete CDR3 DNA: TGTGCCAGCAGTCGGGACTTTAAAGAGACC.

Comments on this clone: The DNA ends 3 residues before the CDR3 does, and the rest of the CDR3 is filled in from the germline J gene. The chain employs TRBV7-9 and TRBJ1-2; a possible D gene is TRBD1 (6 bases). Germline-derived CDR1 and CDR2 are SEHNR and FQNEAQ (reference sequence). Trimming shortened V by 4 bases and J by 4 bases, and 10 bases separated the two germline ends. The CDR3 loop spans 13 amino acids. The DNA read from the CDR3 is TGTGCCAGCAGCTCAGGACAGACCTATGGC. Protein: CASSSGQTYG. The full CDR3 sequence reads CASSSGQTYGYTF.